The sequence of this T cell receptor (beta chain) was determined in a study of blood T cell repertoires in COVID-19. TCRdb's table, derived via immunoSEQ multiplex PCR, lists solely in-frame clones and lacks some. Of roughly 400,000 clones listed, around 89% are singletons. The sequenced sample consisted of PBMCs or T cells enriched from blood (not recorded which). The sequence was obtained from a man between 25 and 39 years old who had recovered from COVID-19.

The CDR3 coding sequence is TGCAGTGCTAGTCGAGGGACTAATGAAAAACTGTTTTTT. Translation: CSASRGTNEKLFF. J is TRBJ1-4 and V is TRBV20-1, with no clear D. Germline lookup yields CDR1 DFQATT and CDR2 SNEGSKA (reference sequence). There are 13 residues in the CDR3. Trimming left V 3 bases short and J 2 bases short, with 7 bases between.